The source of this TCR beta chain is a study of blood T cell repertoires in COVID-19. In the authors' workflow: Using reference gene primer amplification, nucleated cell counts were estimated. Using immunoSEQ multiplex PCR, the repertoire was profiled, and TCRdb retains in-frame clones only, with some absent. For V, J and clone size, that table is used; D and trimming come from the DNA. The sample includes over 90,000 clones, around 89% of them seen just once. V lost 7 bases and J 7 bases, leaving 11 bases between the germline ends. CDR3 size: 12 residues. Germline values: CDR1 ENHRY, CDR2 SYGVKD. This TCR was sampled from an older woman with acute or convalescent COVID-19. The sequenced sample consisted of peripheral blood. The V and J genes are TRBV10-3 and TRBJ1-3; the D gene is possibly TRBD1 (5 bases). CDR3 in amino acids: CAIKDTRNTIYF. The CDR3 DNA follows: TGTGCCATCAAGGACACCCGGAACACCATATATTTT.